The clone carrying this TCR beta chain was seen at least ten times. Its antigen is as yet unknown. Unsorted libraries used 2 million PBMCs kept at -80 degrees C. This entry is derived from a study of neurological immune-mediated disorders. Study results and limitations: The study found the most TCR clonal expansion in HTLV-1-associated myelopathy and the least in multiple sclerosis, below healthy controls.

It was by 5'RACE with 10-nucleotide random UMIs that the cDNA was made. Over 190 million TCR-beta sequences (from 15-18 subjects) were yielded by each sequencing run. TCRdb recomputed calls from the 5' RACE reads with MiXCR, one row per CDR3 protein. The table includes approximately 68,000 distinct CDR3 sequences, approximately 4.6% detected once. This receptor was obtained from a woman aged 70 to 79 with multiple sclerosis. The sample comprised PBMCs.

The CDR3 sequence: CASSLTQNIQYF. CDR3 nucleotides: TGTGCCAGCAGCTTGACACAGAACATTCAGTACTTC. The chain uses TRBV5-8 and TRBJ2-4; D remains ambiguous. Trimming pared 1 base from V and 7 bases from J, leaving 6 bases between. This CDR3 is 12 amino acids long. Germline lookup yields CDR1 SGHTS and CDR2 YDEGEE.